This TCR beta chain was captured by sequencing in a study of T-cell memory formation after mild COVID-19. This clonotype was seen a few times. The junction departs from the called germline gene at one end, perhaps through a read error. Germline V gene lookup returns CDR1 SGHTA and CDR2 FQGNSA. This CDR3 contains 17 residues. TCRdb itself ran the 5' RACE reads through MiXCR, one entry per CDR3 protein. This table holds around 320,000 distinct CDR3 sequences, about 13% found once. Sequenced sample: PBMCs or a T cell subset sorted from them (not recorded which). This TCR was recovered from a man younger than 35 who had mild COVID-19 (a few samples of this study predate the infection). Cell type and time point are not known. V gene TRBV7-2 combines with J gene TRBJ1-5; D perhaps matches TRBD1 (5 bases). CDR3 DNA: TGTGCCAGCAGCATAGCTGACAGTAGGGCGACGGGAGGGGCCCAGCATTTT. It translates to CASSIADSRATGGAQHF. The full variable domain, completed using reference TRBV7-2 and TRBJ1-5, is GAGVSQSPSNKVTEKGKDVELRCDPISGHTALYWYRQSLGQGLEFLIYFQGNSAPDKSGLPSDRFSAERTGGSVSTLTIQRTQQEDSAVYLCASSIADSRATGGAQHFGDGTRLSIL.